This T cell receptor beta chain was obtained from a study of blood T cells in healthy people across ages. About the study: T cells yielded about one barcoded beta molecule per two cells through template switching.

As for this clonotype: What it binds is unknown.

V dropped 4 bases and J dropped 2 bases, with 20 bases sitting between them. In germline, CDR1 is SGHVS, CDR2 FQNEAQ. This CDR3 is 17 amino acids long. Points from the study as a whole: Shifts in expanded clonotypes may have been confounded by donor CMV status, which was unknown. Versus aged donors, long-lived donors had higher diversity and more naive CD4+ cells.

Using a J-beta primer mix together with a sample-barcoded 5' primer, a second PCR was run for about 6 to 12 cycles. Every sample produced at least 2.5 million CDR3-containing paired-end reads. One entry per CDR3 protein results from TCRdb running MiXCR on the 5' RACE reads. The table records around 780,000 distinct CDR3 sequences, roughly three fifths of them present only once. Sequenced: blood. The chain recombines TRBV7-8 with TRBJ1-1; D is uncertain. The TCR sequence derives from a man aged 40-49 years in good health. Here the CDR3 DNA reads TGTGCCAGCAGCTCCCCCGACCGAGTCTTACAAAACACTGAAGCTTTCTTT. Amino acid sequence: CASSSPDRVLQNTEAFF.